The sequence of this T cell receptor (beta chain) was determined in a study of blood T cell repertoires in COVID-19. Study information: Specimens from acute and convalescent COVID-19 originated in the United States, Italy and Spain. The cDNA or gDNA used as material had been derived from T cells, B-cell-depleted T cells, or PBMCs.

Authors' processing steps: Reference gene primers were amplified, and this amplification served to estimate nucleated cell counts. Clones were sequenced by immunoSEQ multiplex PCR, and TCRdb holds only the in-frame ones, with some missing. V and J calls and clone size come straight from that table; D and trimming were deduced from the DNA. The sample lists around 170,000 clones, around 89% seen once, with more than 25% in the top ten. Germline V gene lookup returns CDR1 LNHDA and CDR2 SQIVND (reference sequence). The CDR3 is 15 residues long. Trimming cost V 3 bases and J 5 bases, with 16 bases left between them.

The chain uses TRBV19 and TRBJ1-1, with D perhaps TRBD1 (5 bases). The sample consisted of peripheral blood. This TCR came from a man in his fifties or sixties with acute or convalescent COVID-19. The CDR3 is CASSIVPGEGTEAFF. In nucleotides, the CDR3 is TGTGCCAGTAGTATCGTCCCGGGGGAGGGGACTGAAGCTTTCTTT.